One sample yielded the 20 T cell receptor beta chains listed below, sequenced in a study of Graves' ophthalmopathy and Graves' hyperthyroidism. RNA transcripts were the template, and TCR beta CDR3 regions were amplified from them. First-round RT-PCR used HTBI primers; second-round multiplex PCR followed. TCRdb reanalysed the multiplex PCR reads using MiXCR and keeps one entry per CDR3 protein. This sample has approximately 540,000 distinct CDR3 sequences, with about 35% found just once. Sample: peripheral blood or thyroid tissue (not recorded which). Source of these receptors: an adult man with Graves' hyperthyroidism.

The table lists this clonotype with a few counts. V gene TRBV2 combines with J gene TRBJ2-3; tentatively, D is TRBD2 (5 bases). The V and J ends lost 2 bases and 3 bases respectively, with 9 bases between them. Germline CDR1 reads SNHLY; CDR2 reads FYNNEI. CDR3 size: 14 residues. This chain's CDR3 is CASSELGRTDTQYF. CDR3 nucleotide sequence: TGTGCCAGCAGTGAATTGGGGAGAACAGATACGCAGTATTTT. Full variable domain (outside the CDR3, taken from reference TRBV2 and TRBJ2-3): EPEVTQTPSHQVTQMGQEVILRCVPISNHLYFYWYRQILGQKVEFLVSFYNNEISEKSEIFDDQFSVERPDGSNFTLKIRSTKLEDSAMYFCASSELGRTDTQYFGPGTRLTVL.

This clonotype was seen repeatedly, ten times or more. The chain is built from TRBV2 and TRBJ1-1; 9 bases agree with TRBD1. Germline loops: CDR1 SNHLY, CDR2 FYNNEI. Unmatched junction bases numbered 1, after V lost 4 bases and J lost 1 base. The CDR3 length is 14 residues. Written as DNA, the CDR3 is TGTGCCAGCAGTGTGGACAGGGGGAACACTGAAGCTTTCTTT. Amino acids: CASSVDRGNTEAFF.

This clonotype was counted between two and nine times. V and J are TRBV19 and TRBJ2-2; D is uncertain. Germline assignment: CDR1 LNHDA and CDR2 SQIVND (reference sequence). V was clipped by 3 bases and J by 6 bases, with 14 bases between them. The CDR3 loop spans 15 amino acids. The CDR3 loop reads CASSIMLSVAGELFF. CDR3 DNA: TGTGCCAGTAGTATTATGTTGTCGGTAGCCGGGGAGCTGTTTTTT.

This clonotype was seen repeatedly, ten times or more. The V and J genes are TRBV7-9 and TRBJ2-7, with 9 bases that match TRBD1. The germline gives CDR1 SEHNR, CDR2 FQNEAQ (reference sequence). V lost 4 bases and J lost 1; bases outside the gene matches: 14. The CDR3 loop spans 18 amino acids. CDR3: CASSSQGGSGTGSYEQYF. CDR3 DNA: TGTGCCAGCAGCTCCCAAGGCGGATCCGGGACAGGGTCCTACGAGCAGTACTTC.

The CDR3 reads CSVEDWQGYEQYF. CDR3 bases: TGCAGCGTTGAAGATTGGCAGGGGTACGAGCAGTACTTC. The chain combines TRBV29-1 with TRBJ2-7, with D perhaps matching TRBD1 (6 bases). CDR1 SQVTM and CDR2 ANQGSEA come from the germline V gene. Trimming pared 0 bases from V and 4 bases from J, leaving 10 bases between. This CDR3 spans 13 amino acids.

The table lists this clonotype with many counts. The rearrangement uses TRBV14 and TRBJ2-6; D remains unclear. Trimming removed 5 bases at V and 0 bases at J, with 5 bases between. CDR3 length: 14 residues. Germline V gene sequence: CDR1 SGHDN, CDR2 FVKESK. The CDR3 region is CASSVTSGANVLTF. The CDR3 nucleotides are TGTGCCAGCAGCGTGACCTCTGGGGCCAACGTCCTGACTTTC.

Points on this clonotype: This may come from a read error, since a much larger clone is one base off. V gene TRBV20-1 combines with J gene TRBJ1-1; unclear D gene. The germline V gene encodes CDR1 DFQATT and CDR2 SNEGSKA (reference sequence). CDR3 size: 13 residues. V lost 3 bases and J 11 bases, leaving 19 bases between the germline ends. Here the CDR3 reads CSASRVGPNAAFF. The CDR3 DNA reads TGCAGTGCTAGTCGGGTCGGTCCAAACGCGGCTTTCTTT.

In regard to this clonotype: A much larger clone differs by one base, so this may be a read error. The J gene is TRBJ2-7, the V gene TRBV6-6; the D gene is possibly TRBD2 (6 bases). The CDR3 runs to 14 residues. Germline values: CDR1 MNHNY, CDR2 SVGAGI (reference sequence). DNA of the CDR3: TGTGCCCGCAGTGAAGCGGGTCAGGTTTACGAGCAGTACTTC. It codes for CARSEAGQVYEQYF.

Points on this clonotype: At one end the junction does not follow the germline gene, possibly because of a read error. The genes are TRBV12-3 or TRBV12-4 and TRBJ2-6; TRBD1 matches at 7 bases. The CDR3 runs 13 residues. The chain's CDR3 is CASTPDRADTEAF. CDR3 bases: TGTGCCAGCACCCCCGACAGGGCGGACACTGAAGCTTTC.

CDR3 in amino acids: CASSIGGDNTEAFF. The CDR3 nucleotides read TGTGCCAGTAGTATTGGAGGCGATAACACTGAAGCTTTCTTT. The chain uses TRBV19 and TRBJ1-1; D not resolved. The CDR3 has 14 amino acids. Germline CDR1 is LNHDA and CDR2 is SQIVND (reference sequence). Trimming stripped 3 bases from V and 2 bases from J, with 10 bases between. The full variable domain, completed using reference TRBV19 and TRBJ1-1, is DGGITQSPKYLFRKEGQNVTLSCEQNLNHDAMYWYRQDPGQGLRLIYYSQIVNDFQKGDIAEGYSVSREKKESFPLTVTSAQKNPTAFYLCASSIGGDNTEAFFGQGTRLTVV.

This clonotype showed up many times. J is TRBJ1-2 and V is TRBV2, with D possibly TRBD1 on 6 matching bases. The V end lost 10 bases, the J end lost 2 bases, and 17 bases lay between the germline ends. The CDR3 is made up of 14 amino acids. The germline V gene has CDR1 SNHLY and CDR2 FYNNEI. The CDR3 DNA sequence: TGTGCCACCGAGTCCGGGACATTAAACTATGGCTACACCTTC. Translated: CATESGTLNYGYTF.

In its sample, this clonotype was seen many times. The chain employs TRBV6-5 and TRBJ2-7; 8 nucleotides line up with TRBD1. The CDR3 totals 12 residues. From germline, CDR1 is MNHEY and CDR2 SVGAGI. After removal of 5 bases from V and 6 bases from J, the junction contained 3 bases not matched to a gene. Written as DNA, the CDR3 is TGTGCCAGCAGTCCGACAGGGGTCGAGCAGTACTTC. It encodes CASSPTGVEQYF.

The chain joins TRBV10-3 to TRBJ2-7, with TRBD1 matching 10 bases. Germline V lookup: CDR1 ENHRY, CDR2 SYGVKD. CDR3 length: 12 residues. J gave up 6 bases and V 5 bases, and 1 base lay outside the gene matches. This chain's CDR3 is CAISRTGGEQYF. CDR3 nucleotides: TGTGCCATCAGTCGGACAGGGGGCGAGCAGTACTTC.

As for this clonotype: The germline gene is not matched at one end of the junction; a read error may be the cause. This sequence joins TRBV7-9 and TRBJ2-2; TRBD1 aligns across 8 bases. The CDR3 consists of 16 residues. CDR1 SEHNR and CDR2 FQNEAQ come from the germline V gene (reference sequence). CDR3 coding DNA: TGTGCCAGCAGCGCGTACAGGGGGACGAACACCGGGGAGCTGTCTTGG. Its protein product is CASSAYRGTNTGELSW. Full variable domain (rest looked up from reference TRBV7-9 and TRBJ2-2): DTGVSQNPRHKITKRGQNVTFRCDPISEHNRLYWYRQTLGQGPEFLTYFQNEAQLEKSRLLSDRFSAERPKGSFSTLEIQRTEQGDSAMYLCASSAYRGTNTGELSWGEGSRLTVL.

This chain connects TRBV2 to TRBJ2-2; weak D call: TRBD1 (6 bases). The CDR3 runs 16 residues. The V end lost 6 bases, the J end lost 3 bases, and 17 bases lay between the germline ends. Germline assignment: CDR1 SNHLY and CDR2 FYNNEI. CDR3 protein: CASRNRERAYTGELFF. Here the CDR3 DNA reads TGTGCCAGCAGGAACAGGGAAAGGGCTTACACCGGGGAGCTGTTTTTT.

A note on this clonotype: A read error may produce the germline difference seen at one junction end. The CDR3 region has the DNA TGTGCCAGCAGCTTAGAGCCTTTT. Amino acids: CASSLEPF. The chain carries TRBV7-9 and TRBJ2-2; D is unresolved. Per germline, CDR1 SEHNR and CDR2 FQNEAQ (reference sequence). The CDR3 runs 8 residues.

Comments on this clonotype: A read error may account for a junction end that differs from germline. The chain carries TRBV11-3 and TRBJ2-6, with 7 bases fitting TRBD1. CDR1 is SGHNT and CDR2 is YENEEA in the germline V gene. The CDR3 extends over 16 amino acids. CDR3 in DNA: TGTGCCTGCAGCGACTCAGGGGGCTCTGGGGCCAACGTCCTGACTTTC. This sequence encodes CACSDSGGSGANVLTF.

Many counts were recorded for this clonotype. The CDR3 nucleotides are TGTGCCAGCAGCGTAGGGCCTAGCGGGAGCCTCGCCTACGAGCAGTACTTC. It yields the protein CASSVGPSGSLAYEQYF. The chain carries TRBV9 and TRBJ2-7; TRBD2 aligns across 10 bases. This CDR3 comprises 17 residues. The germline gives CDR1 SGDLS, CDR2 YYNGEE. Germline trimming cut 0 bases from V and 2 bases from J; bases unmatched to any gene: 8.

This clonotype appeared once. V and J are TRBV7-9 and TRBJ2-5; 8 bases are shared with TRBD1. The CDR3 spans 15 residues. Germline loops: CDR1 SEHNR, CDR2 FQNEAQ (reference sequence). The V segment lost 5 bases and the J segment 5 bases; nucleotides outside the gene matches: 10. DNA for the CDR3: TGTGCCAGCAGCCAAGAAGTCAGGGGGCGGGAGACCCAGTACTTC. It is translated as CASSQEVRGRETQYF.

For this clonotype: At one end, the junction sequence differs from germline, possibly due to a read error. The J gene is TRBJ2-2, the V gene TRBV12-3 or TRBV12-4; possibly TRBD1 or TRBD2 for D (5 bases each). The CDR3 is 16 residues long. The CDR3 sequence is CASSSLRAENTGEPFF. The CDR3 DNA follows: TGTGCCAGCAGCAGTCTCAGGGCCGAGAACACCGGGGAGCCGTTTTTT.